The clone carrying this T cell receptor (beta chain) was detected many times. The data derive from a study of CD8 T cells in ankylosing spondylitis. MiXCR, applied by TCRdb to the 5' RACE reads, yields one record per CDR3 protein. This sample yields around 230,000 distinct CDR3 sequences, of which 8% to 9% are seen a single time; 4.5% to 5% belongs to the top ten. The junction had 12 bases not matched to a gene; V was cut back by 7 bases and J by 3 bases. Germline V gives CDR1 DFQATT, CDR2 SNEGSKA (reference sequence). This CDR3 is 14 amino acids long. This chain connects TRBV20-1 to TRBJ2-7, with 7 bases identical to TRBD2. Sequencing used blood, either unsorted or a sorted T cell fraction (not recorded which). This clonotype was sampled from a female donor with ankylosing spondylitis or in good health (not recorded which). CDR3 loop: CSVDIGGSSYEQYF. CDR3 sequence (DNA): TGCAGTGTAGATATCGGCGGGAGCAGCTACGAGCAGTACTTC.